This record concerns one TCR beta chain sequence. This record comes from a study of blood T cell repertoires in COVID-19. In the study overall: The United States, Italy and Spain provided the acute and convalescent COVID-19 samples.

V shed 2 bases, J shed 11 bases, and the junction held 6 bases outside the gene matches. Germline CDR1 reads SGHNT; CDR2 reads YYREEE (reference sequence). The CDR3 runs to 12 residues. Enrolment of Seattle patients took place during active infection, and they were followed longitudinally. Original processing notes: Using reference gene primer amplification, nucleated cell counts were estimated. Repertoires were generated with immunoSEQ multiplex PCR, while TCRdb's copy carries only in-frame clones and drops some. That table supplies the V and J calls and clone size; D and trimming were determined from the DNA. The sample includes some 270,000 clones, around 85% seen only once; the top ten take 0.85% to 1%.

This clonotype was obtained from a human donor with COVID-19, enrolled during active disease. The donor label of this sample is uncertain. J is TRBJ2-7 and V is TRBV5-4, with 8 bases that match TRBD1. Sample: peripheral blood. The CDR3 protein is CASSFPQGAEYF. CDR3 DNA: TGTGCCAGCAGCTTCCCTCAGGGGGCGGAGTACTTC.